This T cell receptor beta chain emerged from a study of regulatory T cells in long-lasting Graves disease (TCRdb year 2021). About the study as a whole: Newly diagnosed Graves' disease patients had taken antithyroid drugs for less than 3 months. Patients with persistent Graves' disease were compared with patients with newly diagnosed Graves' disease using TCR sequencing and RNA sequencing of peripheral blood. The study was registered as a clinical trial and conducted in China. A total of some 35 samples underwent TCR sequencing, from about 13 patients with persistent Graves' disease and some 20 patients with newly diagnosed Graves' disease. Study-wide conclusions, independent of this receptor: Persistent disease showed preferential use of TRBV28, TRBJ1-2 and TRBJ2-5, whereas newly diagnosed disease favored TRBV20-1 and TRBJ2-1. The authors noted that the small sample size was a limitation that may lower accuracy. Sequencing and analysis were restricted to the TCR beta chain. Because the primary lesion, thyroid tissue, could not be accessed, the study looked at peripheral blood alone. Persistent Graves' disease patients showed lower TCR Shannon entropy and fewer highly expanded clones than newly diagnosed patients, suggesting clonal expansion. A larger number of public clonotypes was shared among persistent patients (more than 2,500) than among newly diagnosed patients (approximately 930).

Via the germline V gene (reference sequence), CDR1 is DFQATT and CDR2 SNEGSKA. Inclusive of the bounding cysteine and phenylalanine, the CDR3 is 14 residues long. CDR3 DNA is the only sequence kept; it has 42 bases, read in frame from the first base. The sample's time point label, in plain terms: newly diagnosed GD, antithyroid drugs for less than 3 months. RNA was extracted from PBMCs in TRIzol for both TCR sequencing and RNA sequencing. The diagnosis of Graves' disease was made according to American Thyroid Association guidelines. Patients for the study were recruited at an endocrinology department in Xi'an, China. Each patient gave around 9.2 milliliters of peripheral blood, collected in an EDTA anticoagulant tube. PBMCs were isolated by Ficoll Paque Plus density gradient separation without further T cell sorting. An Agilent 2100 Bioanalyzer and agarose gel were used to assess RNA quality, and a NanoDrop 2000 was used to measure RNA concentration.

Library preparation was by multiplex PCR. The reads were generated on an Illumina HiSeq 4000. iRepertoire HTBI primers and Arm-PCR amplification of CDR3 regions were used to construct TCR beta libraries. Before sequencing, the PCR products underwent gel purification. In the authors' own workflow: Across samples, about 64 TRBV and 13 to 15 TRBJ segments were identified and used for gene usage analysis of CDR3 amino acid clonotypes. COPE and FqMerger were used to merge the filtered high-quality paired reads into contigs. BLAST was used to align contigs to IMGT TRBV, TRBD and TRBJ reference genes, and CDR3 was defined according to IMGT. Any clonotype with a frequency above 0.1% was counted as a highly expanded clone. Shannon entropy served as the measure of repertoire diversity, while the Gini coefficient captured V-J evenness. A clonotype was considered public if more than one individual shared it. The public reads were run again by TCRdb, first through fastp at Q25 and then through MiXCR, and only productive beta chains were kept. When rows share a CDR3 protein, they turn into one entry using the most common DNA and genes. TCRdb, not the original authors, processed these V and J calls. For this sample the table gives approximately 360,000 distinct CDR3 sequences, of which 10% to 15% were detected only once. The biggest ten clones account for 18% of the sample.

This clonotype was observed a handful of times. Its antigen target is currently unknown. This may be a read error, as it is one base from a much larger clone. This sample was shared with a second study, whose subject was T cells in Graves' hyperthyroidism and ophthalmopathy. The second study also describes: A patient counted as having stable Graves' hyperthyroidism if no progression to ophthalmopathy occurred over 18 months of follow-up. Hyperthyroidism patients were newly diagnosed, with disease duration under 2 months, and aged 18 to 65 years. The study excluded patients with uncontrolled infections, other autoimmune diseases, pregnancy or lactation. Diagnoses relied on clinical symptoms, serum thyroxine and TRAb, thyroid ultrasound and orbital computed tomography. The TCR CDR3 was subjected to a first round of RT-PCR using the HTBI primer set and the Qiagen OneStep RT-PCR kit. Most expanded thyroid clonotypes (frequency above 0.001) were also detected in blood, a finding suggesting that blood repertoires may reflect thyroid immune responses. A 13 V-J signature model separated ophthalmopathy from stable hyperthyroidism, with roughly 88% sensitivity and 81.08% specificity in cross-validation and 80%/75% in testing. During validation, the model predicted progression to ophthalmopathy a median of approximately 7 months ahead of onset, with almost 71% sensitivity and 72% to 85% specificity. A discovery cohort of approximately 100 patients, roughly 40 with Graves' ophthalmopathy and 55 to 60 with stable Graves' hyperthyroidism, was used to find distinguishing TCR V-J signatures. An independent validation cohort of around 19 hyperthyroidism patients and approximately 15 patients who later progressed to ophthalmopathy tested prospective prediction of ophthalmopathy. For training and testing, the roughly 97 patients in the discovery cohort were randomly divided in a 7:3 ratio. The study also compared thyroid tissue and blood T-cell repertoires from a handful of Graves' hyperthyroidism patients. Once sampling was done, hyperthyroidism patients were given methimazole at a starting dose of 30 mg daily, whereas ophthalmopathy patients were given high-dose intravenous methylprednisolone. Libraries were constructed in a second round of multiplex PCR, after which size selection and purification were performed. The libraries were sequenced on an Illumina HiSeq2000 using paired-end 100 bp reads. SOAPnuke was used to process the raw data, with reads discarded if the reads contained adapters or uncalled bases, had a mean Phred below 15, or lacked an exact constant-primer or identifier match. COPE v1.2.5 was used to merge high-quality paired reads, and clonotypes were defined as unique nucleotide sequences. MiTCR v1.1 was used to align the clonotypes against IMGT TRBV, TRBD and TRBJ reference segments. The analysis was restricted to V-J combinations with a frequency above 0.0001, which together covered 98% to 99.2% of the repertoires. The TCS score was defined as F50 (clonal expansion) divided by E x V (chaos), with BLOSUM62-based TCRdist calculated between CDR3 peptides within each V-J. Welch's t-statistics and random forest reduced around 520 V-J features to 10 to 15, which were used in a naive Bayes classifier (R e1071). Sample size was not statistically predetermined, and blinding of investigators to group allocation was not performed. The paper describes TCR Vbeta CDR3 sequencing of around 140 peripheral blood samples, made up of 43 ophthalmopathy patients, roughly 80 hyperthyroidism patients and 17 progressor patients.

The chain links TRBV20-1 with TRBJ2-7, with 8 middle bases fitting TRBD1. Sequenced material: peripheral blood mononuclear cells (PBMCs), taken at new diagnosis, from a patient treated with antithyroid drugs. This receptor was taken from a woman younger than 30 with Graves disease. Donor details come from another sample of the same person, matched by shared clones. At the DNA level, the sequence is TGCAGTGCCGGGGTGGGCGGGACAGGCTACGGGCAGTACTTC. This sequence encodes CSAGVGGTGYGQYF.